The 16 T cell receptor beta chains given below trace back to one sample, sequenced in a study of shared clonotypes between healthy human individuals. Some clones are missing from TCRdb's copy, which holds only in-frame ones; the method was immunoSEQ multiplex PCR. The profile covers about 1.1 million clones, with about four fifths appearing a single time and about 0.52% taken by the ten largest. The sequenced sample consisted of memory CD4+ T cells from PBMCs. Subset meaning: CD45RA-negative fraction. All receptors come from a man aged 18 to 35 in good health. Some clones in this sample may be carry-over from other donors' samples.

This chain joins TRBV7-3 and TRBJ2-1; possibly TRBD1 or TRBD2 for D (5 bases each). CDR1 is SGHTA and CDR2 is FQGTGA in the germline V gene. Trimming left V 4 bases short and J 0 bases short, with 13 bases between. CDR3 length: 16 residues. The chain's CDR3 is CASSYQGAGSYNEQFF. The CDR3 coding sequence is TGTGCCAGCAGCTACCAGGGTGCGGGCTCCTACAATGAGCAGTTCTTC.

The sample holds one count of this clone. This CDR3 reads CASSLVGQASYEQYF. CDR3 in DNA: TGTGCCAGCAGCTTAGTTGGACAGGCCTCCTACGAGCAGTACTTC. The V gene is TRBV7-9, the J gene TRBJ2-7, with 7 nucleotides matching TRBD1. The CDR3 contains 15 residues. V shed 1 base, J shed 0 bases, and the junction held 3 bases outside the gene matches. Per germline, CDR1 SEHNR and CDR2 FQNEAQ (reference sequence).

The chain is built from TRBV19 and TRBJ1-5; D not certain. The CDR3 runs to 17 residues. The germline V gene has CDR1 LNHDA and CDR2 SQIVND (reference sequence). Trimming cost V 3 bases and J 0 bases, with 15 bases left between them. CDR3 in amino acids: CASSIGRTGPSNQPQHF. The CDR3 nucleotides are TGTGCCAGTAGTATTGGGAGGACGGGCCCTAGCAATCAGCCCCAGCATTTT.

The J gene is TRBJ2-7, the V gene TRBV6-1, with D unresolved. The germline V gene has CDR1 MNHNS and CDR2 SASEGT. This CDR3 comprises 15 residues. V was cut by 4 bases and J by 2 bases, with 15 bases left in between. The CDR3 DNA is TGTGCCAGCAGTGCCGGCGGCGCTACCCCCTACGAGCAGTACTTC. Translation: CASSAGGATPYEQYF.

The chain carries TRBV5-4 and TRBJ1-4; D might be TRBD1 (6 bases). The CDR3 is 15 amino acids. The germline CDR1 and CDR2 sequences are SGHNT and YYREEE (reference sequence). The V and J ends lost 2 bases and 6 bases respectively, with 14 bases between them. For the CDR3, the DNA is TGTGCCAGCAGCTTCGACAGGAGTAAGGATGAAAAACTGTTTTTT. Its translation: CASSFDRSKDEKLFF.

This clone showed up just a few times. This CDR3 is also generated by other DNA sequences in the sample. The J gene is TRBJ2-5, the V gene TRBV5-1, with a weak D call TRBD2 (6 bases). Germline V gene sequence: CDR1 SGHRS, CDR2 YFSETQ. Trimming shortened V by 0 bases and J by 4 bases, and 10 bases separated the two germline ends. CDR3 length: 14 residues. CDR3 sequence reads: CASSLAAGLETQYF. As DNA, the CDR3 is TGCGCCAGCAGCTTGGCCGCGGGATTAGAGACCCAGTACTTC.

The DNA for the CDR3 is TGTGCCAGCAGTTTCAATGCGGGCAGGGAGCCTGGCTACACCTTC. Translating it yields CASSFNAGREPGYTF. This rearrangement joins TRBV6-5 to TRBJ1-2; tentatively, D is TRBD1 (5 bases). Germline values: CDR1 MNHEY, CDR2 SVGAGI. V was cut by 4 bases and J by 7 bases, with 19 bases left in between. The length of the CDR3 is 15 residues.

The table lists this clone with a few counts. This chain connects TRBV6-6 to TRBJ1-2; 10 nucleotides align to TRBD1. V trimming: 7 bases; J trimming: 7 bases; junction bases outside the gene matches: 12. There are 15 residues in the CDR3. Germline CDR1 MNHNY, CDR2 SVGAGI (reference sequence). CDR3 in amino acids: CASTFTGTGVGGYTF. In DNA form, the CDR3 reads TGTGCCAGCACCTTCACCGGGACAGGGGTCGGTGGCTACACCTTC.

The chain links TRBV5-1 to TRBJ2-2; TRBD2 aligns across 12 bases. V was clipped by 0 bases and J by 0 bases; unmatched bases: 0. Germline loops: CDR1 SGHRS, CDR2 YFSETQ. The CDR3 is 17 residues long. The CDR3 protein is CASSLGLAGANTGELFF. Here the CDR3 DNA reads TGCGCCAGCAGCTTGGGACTAGCGGGAGCGAACACCGGGGAGCTGTTTTTT.

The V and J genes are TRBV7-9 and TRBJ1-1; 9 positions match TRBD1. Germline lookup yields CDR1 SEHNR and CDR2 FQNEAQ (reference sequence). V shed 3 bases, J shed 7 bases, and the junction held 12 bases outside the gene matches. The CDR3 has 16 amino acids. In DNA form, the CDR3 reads TGTGCCAGCAGCTTCTCTAGGACAGGGGCCCGAGATGAAGCTTTCTTT. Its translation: CASSFSRTGARDEAFF.

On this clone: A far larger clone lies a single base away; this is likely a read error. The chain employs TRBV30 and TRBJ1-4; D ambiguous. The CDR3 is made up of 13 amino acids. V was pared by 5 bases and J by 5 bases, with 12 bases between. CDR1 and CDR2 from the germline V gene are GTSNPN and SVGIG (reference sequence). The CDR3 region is CAWRLERNEKLFF. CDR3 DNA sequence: TGTGCCTGGCGCCTGGAAAGGAATGAAAAACTGTTTTTT.

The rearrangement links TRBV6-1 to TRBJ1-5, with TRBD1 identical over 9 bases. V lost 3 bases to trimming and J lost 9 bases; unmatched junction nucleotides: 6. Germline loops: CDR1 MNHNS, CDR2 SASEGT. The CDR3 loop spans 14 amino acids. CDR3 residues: CASSEATGGTPQHF. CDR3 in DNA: TGTGCCAGCAGTGAGGCCACAGGGGGCACGCCCCAGCATTTT.

CDR3 bases: TGTGCCAGCAGCTCAGCTTTACGGGGGGTCTATGGCTACACCTTC. This encodes CASSSALRGVYGYTF. This chain uses TRBV11-2 with TRBJ1-2; possible D gene TRBD1, 5 bases. CDR1 and CDR2 (germline): SGHAT, FQNNGV. V was pared by 4 bases and J by 4 bases, with 16 bases between. The CDR3 sequence is 15 residues long.

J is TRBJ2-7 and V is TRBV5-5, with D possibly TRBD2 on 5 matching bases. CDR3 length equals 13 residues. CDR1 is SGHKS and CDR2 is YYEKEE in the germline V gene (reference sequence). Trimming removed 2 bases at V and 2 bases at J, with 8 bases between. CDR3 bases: TGTGCCAGCAGCTTCGAGGGCCCCTACGAGCAGTACTTC. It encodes CASSFEGPYEQYF.

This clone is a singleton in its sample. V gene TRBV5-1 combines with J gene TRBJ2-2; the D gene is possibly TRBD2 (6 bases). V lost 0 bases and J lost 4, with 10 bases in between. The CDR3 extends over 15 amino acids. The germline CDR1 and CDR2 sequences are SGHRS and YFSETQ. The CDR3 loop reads CASSLAAGPTGELFF. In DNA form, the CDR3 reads TGCGCCAGCAGCTTGGCCGCGGGGCCCACCGGGGAGCTGTTTTTT. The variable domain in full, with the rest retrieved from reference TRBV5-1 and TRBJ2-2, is KAGVTQTPRYLIKTRGQQVTLSCSPISGHRSVSWYQQTPGQGLQFLFEYFSETQRNKGNFPGRFSGRQFSNSRSEMNVSTLELGDSALYLCASSLAAGPTGELFFGEGSRLTVL.

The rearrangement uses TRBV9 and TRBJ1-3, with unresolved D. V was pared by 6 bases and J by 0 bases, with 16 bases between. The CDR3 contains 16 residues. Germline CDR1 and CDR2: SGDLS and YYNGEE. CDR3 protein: CASTQHIGSSGNTIYF. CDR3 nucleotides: TGTGCCAGCACACAGCACATCGGCAGCTCTGGAAACACCATATATTTT. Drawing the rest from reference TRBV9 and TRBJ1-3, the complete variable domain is DSGVTQTPKHLITATGQRVTLRCSPRSGDLSVYWYQQSLDQGLQFLIQYYNGEERAKGNILERFSAQQFPDLHSELNLSSLELGDSALYFCASTQHIGSSGNTIYFGEGSWLTVV.